The rows below give T cell receptor beta chains drawn from one sample of a study of cytomegalovirus exposure and HLA in healthy donors. Profiling relied on immunoSEQ multiplex PCR, and the TCRdb table lists in-frame clones only, not all of them. This repertoire comprises under 150,000 clones; its ten largest clones make up under 2%. Sequencing was done on a sample of PBMCs. The source is a middle-aged woman in good health and CMV-seronegative. Both conserved end residues are part of each CDR3. The D gene is left open where the match is weak.

. TRBJ1-6 TRBV7-2 TGTGCCAGCAGCTTAGGACAGCTCGCTAATTCACCCCTCCACTTT CASSLGQLANSPLHF
. TRBJ1-5 TRBV6-5 TGTGCCAGCTCCGGTACCTCAGGGCCAGGGCAGCCCCAGCATTTT CASSGTSGPGQPQHF
TRBD1 TRBJ1-1 TRBV5-6 TGTGCCAGCAGCTTCAGGGGCAGGGGGGAATCTAAAGCTTTCTTT CASSFRGRGESKAFF
TRBD1 TRBJ2-2 TRBV5-1 TGCGCCAGCAGCTTGTGGACAGGGAGGACCGGGGAGCTGTTTTTT CASSLWTGRTGELFF
. TRBJ1-2 TRBV6-1 TGTGCCAGCAAAGGGGAAGGCTACACCTTC CASKGEGYTF
. TRBJ2-6 TRBV5-1 TGCGCCAGCAGCCCTGGCGCAGGCGCCTACTCTGGGGCCAACGTCCTGACTTTC CASSPGAGAYSGANVLTF
TRBD1 TRBJ2-7 TRBV10-3 TGTGCCATCAGCGCGACAGGGTTCGATTTCGAGCAGTACTTC CAISATGFDFEQYF
. TRBJ1-6 TRBV6-6 TGTGCCAGCCGGGGGGGAGGTTTGTATTCACCCCTCCACTTT CASRGGGLYSPLHF
. TRBJ1-2 TRBV15 TGTGCCACCAGCTCTATGACGGGGTCAGTTAACTATGGCTACACCTTC CATSSMTGSVNYGYTF
TRBD1 TRBJ1-1 TRBV10-3 TGTGCCATCAGTGAGTCCGGGACAGGGAGGGGCACTGAAGCTTTCTTT CAISESGTGRGTEAFF
TRBD2 TRBJ2-3 TRBV10-3 TGTGCCATCAAGGATATAGGGAGCGGGGTGATCACAGATACGCAGTATTTT CAIKDIGSGVITDTQYF
. TRBJ1-2 TRBV5-4 TGTGCCAGCAGCTCACCAGGGATCGCTACCCATGGCTACACCTTC CASSSPGIATHGYTF
TRBD2 TRBJ2-5 TRBV4-3 TGCGCCAGCAGCCAACCGGGGGGGGTTGTCGGAGAGACCCAGTACTTC CASSQPGGVVGETQYF
TRBD1 TRBJ1-6 TRBV16 TGTGCCAGCAACAACCGGGACAGGGGTTATAATTCACCCCTCCACTTT CASNNRDRGYNSPLHF
TRBD1 TRBJ1-6 TRBV6-5 TGTGCCAGCAGTGGCGGGAGGGGGCAAAATTCACCCCTCCACTTT CASSGGRGQNSPLHF
TRBD2 TRBJ2-7 TRBV10-2 TGCGCCAGCAGTGAGTCGCTAGCGGGGGGCATCGAGCAGTACTTC CASSESLAGGIEQYF
. TRBJ1-6 TRBV6-5 TGTGCCAGCAGTTACGAGATCTCCTATAATTCACCCCTCCACTTT CASSYEISYNSPLHF
TRBD1 TRBJ2-2 TRBV7-7 TGTGCTAGCAGCCCCACCGGGACAGGCGGGACCGGGGAGCTGTTTTTT CASSPTGTGGTGELFF
TRBD1 TRBJ1-1 TRBV5-4 TGTGCCAGCACCCCCCGGGGGGGGACAGACACTGAAGCTTTCTTT CASTPRGGTDTEAFF
. TRBJ2-5 TRBV5-1 TGCGCCAGCAGAACAGGGTTACCCCCAGAGACCCAGTACTTC CASRTGLPPETQYF
TRBD2 TRBJ2-1 TRBV7-2 TGTGCCAGCAGACAAGGACTAGCGGGGGGGCAGGCGTTCTTC CASRQGLAGGQAFF
. TRBJ1-1 TRBV5-4 TGTGCCAGCAGCTTGGCCAGGGAGGGTGAAGCTTTCTTT CASSLAREGEAFF
. TRBJ2-2 TRBV7-3 TGTGCCAGCAGCTTTTGGCGGGGGCATGAGACCGGGGAGCTGTTTTTT CASSFWRGHETGELFF
. TRBJ2-6 TRBV9 TGTGCCAGCACCCTAGGGGTCTTCTCTGGGGCCAACGTCCTGACTTTC CASTLGVFSGANVLTF
. TRBJ2-1 TRBV6-6 TGTGCCAGTCGGGGGTCCCTCGCTTACAATGAGCAGTTCTTC CASRGSLAYNEQFF
. TRBJ1-1 TRBV4-2 TGTGCCAGCAGCCAACAGGGAACTAACACTGAAGCTTTCTTT CASSQQGTNTEAFF
. TRBJ2-2 TRBV10-3 TGTGCCATCTCTAGGAGGGCTGCGAACACCGGGGAGCTGTTTTTT CAISRRAANTGELFF
. TRBJ2-1 TRBV5-5 TGTGCCAGCAGCTTGGTGTCCGACGGGTTCGGTGAGCAGTTCTTC CASSLVSDGFGEQFF
TRBD1 TRBJ1-2 TRBV6-5 TGTGCCAGCAGCCCGGGACAGGATCGTGGCTACACCTTC CASSPGQDRGYTF
. TRBJ2-3 TRBV5-1 TGCGCCAGCAGCTTGGACGGGCCAGGGGACACAGATACGCAGTATTTT CASSLDGPGDTDTQYF
. TRBJ1-2 TRBV7-8 TGTGCCAGCAGCTCTCTCCGGGGGGAGGGCTACACCTTC CASSSLRGEGYTF
. TRBJ1-2 TRBV9 TGTGCCAGCAGCGTTGAGGTGGGGGGAGCTAACTATGGCTACACCTTC CASSVEVGGANYGYTF
. TRBJ2-1 TRBV7-3 TGTGCCAGCAGCTCGTCCCTTGGACAGACCAATGAGCAGTTCTTC CASSSSLGQTNEQFF
TRBD1 TRBJ2-2 TRBV5-1 TGCGCCAGCAGCACCAGGGGGCGTGGGAACACCGGGGAGCTGTTTTTT CASSTRGRGNTGELFF
. TRBJ1-3 TRBV5-5 TGTGCCAGCAGCAACCACGGTAGCTCTGGAAACACCATATATTTT CASSNHGSSGNTIYF
TRBD1 TRBJ1-2 TRBV19 TGTGCCAGTACCCAAACGACAGGGGTAGCCTATGGCTACACCTTC CASTQTTGVAYGYTF
TRBD2 TRBJ2-5 TRBV19 TGTGCCAGTAGTATAGATGGGGATAGACTAGCGGGGGGTCAAGAGACCCAGTACTTC CASSIDGDRLAGGQETQYF
TRBD2 TRBJ2-2 TRBV11-3 TGTGCCAGCAGCTTAGATTCGAAGCGGGGTATGGCCGGGGAGCTGTTTTTT CASSLDSKRGMAGELFF
TRBD1 TRBJ1-6 TRBV7-8 TGTGCCAGCAGCCCGACGAACAGGGGCCTAGGTGCACCCCTCCACTTT CASSPTNRGLGAPLHF
. TRBJ1-4 TRBV6-1 TGTGCCAGCAGCCTTCACAGCCCGACTAATGAAAAACTGTTTTTT CASSLHSPTNEKLFF